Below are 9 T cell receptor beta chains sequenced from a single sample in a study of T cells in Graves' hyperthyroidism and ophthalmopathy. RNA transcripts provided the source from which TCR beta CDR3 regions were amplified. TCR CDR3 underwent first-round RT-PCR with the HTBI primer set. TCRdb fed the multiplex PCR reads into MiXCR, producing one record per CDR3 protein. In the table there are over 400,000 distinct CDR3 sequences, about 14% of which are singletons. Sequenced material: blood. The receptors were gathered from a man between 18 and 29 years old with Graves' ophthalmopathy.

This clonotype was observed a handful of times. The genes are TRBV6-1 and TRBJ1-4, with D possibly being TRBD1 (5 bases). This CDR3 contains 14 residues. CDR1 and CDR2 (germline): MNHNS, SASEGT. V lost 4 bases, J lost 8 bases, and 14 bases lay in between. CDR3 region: CASSAPREAEKLFF. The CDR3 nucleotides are TGTGCCAGCAGTGCACCCAGGGAAGCCGAAAAACTGTTTTTT.

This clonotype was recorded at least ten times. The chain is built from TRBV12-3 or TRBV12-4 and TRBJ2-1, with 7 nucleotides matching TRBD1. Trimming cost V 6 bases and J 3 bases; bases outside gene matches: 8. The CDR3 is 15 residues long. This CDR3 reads CASRATGKYYNEQFF. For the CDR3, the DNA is TGTGCCAGCAGAGCGACAGGGAAGTACTACAATGAGCAGTTCTTC.

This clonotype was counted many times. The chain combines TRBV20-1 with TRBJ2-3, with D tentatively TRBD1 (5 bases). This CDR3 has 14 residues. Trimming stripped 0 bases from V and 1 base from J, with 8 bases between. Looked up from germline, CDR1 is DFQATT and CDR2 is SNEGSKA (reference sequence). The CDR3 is CSARDVQGTDTQYF. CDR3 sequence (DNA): TGCAGTGCTAGAGACGTACAGGGCACAGATACGCAGTATTTT.

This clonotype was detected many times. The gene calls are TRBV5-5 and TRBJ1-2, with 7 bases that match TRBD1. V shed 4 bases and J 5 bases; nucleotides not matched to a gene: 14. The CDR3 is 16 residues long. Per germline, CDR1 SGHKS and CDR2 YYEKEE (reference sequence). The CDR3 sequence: CASSREGREQGYGYTF. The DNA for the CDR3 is TGTGCCAGCAGCCGAGAAGGTCGTGAACAGGGGTATGGCTACACCTTC.

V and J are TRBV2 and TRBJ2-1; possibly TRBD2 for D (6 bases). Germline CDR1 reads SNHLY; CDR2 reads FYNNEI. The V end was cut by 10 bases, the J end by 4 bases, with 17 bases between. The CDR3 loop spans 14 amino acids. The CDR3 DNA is TGTGCCACCATGTCGGGGGAGGATTACAATGAGCAGTTCTTC. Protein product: CATMSGEDYNEQFF.

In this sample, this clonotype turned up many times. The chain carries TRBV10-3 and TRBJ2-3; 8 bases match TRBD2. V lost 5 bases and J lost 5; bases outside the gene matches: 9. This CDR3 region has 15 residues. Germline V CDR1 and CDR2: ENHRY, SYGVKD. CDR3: CAISRNPGGIDTQYF. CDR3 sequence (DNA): TGTGCCATCAGTCGAAATCCGGGGGGGATAGATACGCAGTATTTT.

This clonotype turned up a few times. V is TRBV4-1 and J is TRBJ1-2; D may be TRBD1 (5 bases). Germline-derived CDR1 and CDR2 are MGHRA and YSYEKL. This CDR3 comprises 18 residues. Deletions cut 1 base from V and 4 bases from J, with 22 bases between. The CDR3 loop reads CASSQVNTVSRVSYGYTF. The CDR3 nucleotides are TGCGCCAGCAGCCAAGTTAATACGGTTTCCAGGGTTTCCTATGGCTACACCTTC.

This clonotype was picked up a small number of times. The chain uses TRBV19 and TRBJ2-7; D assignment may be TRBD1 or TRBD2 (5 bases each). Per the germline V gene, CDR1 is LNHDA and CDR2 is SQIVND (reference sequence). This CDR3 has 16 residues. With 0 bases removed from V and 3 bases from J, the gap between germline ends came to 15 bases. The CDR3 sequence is CASSIDWDGTLYEQYF. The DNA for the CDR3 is TGTGCCAGTAGTATAGATTGGGACGGAACCCTCTACGAGCAGTACTTC.

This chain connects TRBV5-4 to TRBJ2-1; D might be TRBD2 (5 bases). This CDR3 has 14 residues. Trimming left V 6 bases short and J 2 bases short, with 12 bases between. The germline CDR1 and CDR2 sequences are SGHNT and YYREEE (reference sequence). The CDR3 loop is CASNRGSTYNEQFF. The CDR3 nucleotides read TGTGCCAGCAATCGTGGGAGCACCTACAATGAGCAGTTCTTC. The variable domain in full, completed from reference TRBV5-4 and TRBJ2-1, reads ETGVTQSPTHLIKTRGQQVTLRCSSQSGHNTVSWYQQALGQGPQFIFQYYREEENGRGNFPPRFSGLQFPNYSSELNVNALELDDSALYLCASNRGSTYNEQFFGPGTRLTVL.